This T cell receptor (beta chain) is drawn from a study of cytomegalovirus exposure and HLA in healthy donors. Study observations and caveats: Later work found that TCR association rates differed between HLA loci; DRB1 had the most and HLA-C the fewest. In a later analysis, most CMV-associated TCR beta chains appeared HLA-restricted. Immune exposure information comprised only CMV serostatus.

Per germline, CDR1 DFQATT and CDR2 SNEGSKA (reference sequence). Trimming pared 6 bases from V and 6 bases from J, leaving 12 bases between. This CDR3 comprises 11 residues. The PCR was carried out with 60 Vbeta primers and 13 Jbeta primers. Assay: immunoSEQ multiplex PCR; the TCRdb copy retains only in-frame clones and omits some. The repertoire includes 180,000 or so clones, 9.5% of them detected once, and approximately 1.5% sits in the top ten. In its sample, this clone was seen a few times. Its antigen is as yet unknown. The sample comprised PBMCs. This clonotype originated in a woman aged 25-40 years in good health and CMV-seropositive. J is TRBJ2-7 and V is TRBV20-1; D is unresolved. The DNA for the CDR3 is TGCAGTGCCCCAGGTCGGCCCGAGCAGTACTTC. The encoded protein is CSAPGRPEQYF.